Reported below is one T cell receptor (beta chain). The entry originates in a study of blood T cell repertoires in COVID-19. Profiled with immunoSEQ multiplex PCR; TCRdb holds only in-frame clones, not every one. The sample includes around 200,000 clones, 80% to 90% of them seen just once. This CDR3 has 16 residues. Germline V gene data show CDR1 as MGHRA and CDR2 as YSYEKL. The V end lost 5 bases, the J end lost 1 base, and 15 bases lay between the germline ends. The sequenced sample was peripheral blood. The genes are TRBV4-1 and TRBJ2-1, with D perhaps TRBD1 (5 bases). The sequence was obtained from a woman younger than 35 who had recovered from COVID-19. DNA for the CDR3: TGCGCCAGCAGCGCCAGGGTGTTCGGGTCCTACAATGAGCAGTTCTTC. Translation gives CASSARVFGSYNEQFF.